What follows is one T cell receptor beta chain and its context. The antigen remains undetermined. This record comes from a study of cytomegalovirus exposure and HLA in healthy donors. Study-wide background: From donors who were HLA-typed, an early data release held about 85 million unique TCRs. Notes on the study in general: Reportedly, fewer N-insertions than the approximately 680-donor mean appeared in an Asian-associated ancestry cluster in a later analysis.

Healthy individuals who donated bone marrow served as the donors. This PCR relied on a set of 60 Vbeta primers and 13 Jbeta primers. Assay used: immunoSEQ multiplex PCR; TCRdb lists only in-frame clones, some missing. The sample consists of 150,000 to 200,000 clones, roughly 73% of them appearing once. The receptor was derived from a woman aged 25-40 years in good health and CMV-seronegative. The sequenced sample was PBMCs.

CDR3 sequence: CASSSSGLAGTDTQYF. As DNA, the CDR3 is TGTGCCAGCAGTAGCTCGGGACTAGCGGGCACAGATACGCAGTATTTT. The rearrangement links TRBV27 to TRBJ2-3; 11 bases are shared with TRBD2. V gave up 5 bases and J gave up 1 base; unmatched junction bases: 5. CDR1 and CDR2 (germline): MNHEY, SMNVEV (reference sequence). The CDR3 runs 16 residues.